The 28 T cell receptor beta chains below were found in one sample sequenced in a study of cytomegalovirus exposure and HLA in healthy donors. With 60 Vbeta and 13 Jbeta primers, the PCR was carried out. Method: immunoSEQ multiplex PCR; TCRdb's copy keeps in-frame clones and lacks some. The repertoire consists of more than 110,000 clones, with roughly 80% occurring once and the leading ten covering over 3%. The material sequenced was PBMCs. These receptor sequences come from a female donor in good health and CMV-seronegative.

J is TRBJ1-1 and V is TRBV5-1; 7 bases match TRBD1. This CDR3 has 16 residues. The V gene end was trimmed by 4 bases and the J gene end by 2 bases; junction bases not matched to a gene: 11. Germline V gene data show CDR1 as SGHRS and CDR2 as YFSETQ. CDR3 protein: CASSQRTGPSNTEAFF. The DNA of the CDR3 is TGCGCCAGCAGCCAAAGGACAGGTCCAAGCAACACTGAAGCTTTCTTT.

The rearrangement joins TRBV5-5 to TRBJ1-1; D not certain. Germline V gives CDR1 SGHKS, CDR2 YYEKEE (reference sequence). CDR3 length: 13 amino acids. Trimming pared 2 bases from V and 4 bases from J, leaving 9 bases between. CDR3: CASSFTSATEAFF. For the CDR3, the DNA is TGTGCCAGCAGCTTTACTTCCGCCACTGAAGCTTTCTTT. The full variable domain, its missing parts supplied by reference TRBV5-5 and TRBJ1-1, is DAGVTQSPTHLIKTRGQQVTLRCSPISGHKSVSWYQQVLGQGPQFIFQYYEKEERGRGNFPDRFSARQFPNYSSELNVNALLLGDSALYLCASSFTSATEAFFGQGTRLTVV.

In this sample, this clone turned up once. This chain joins TRBV28 and TRBJ2-3; 11 bases match TRBD2. The CDR3 runs 16 residues. Germline V lookup: CDR1 MDHEN, CDR2 SYDVKM. The V and J ends lost 4 bases and 5 bases, in that order; junction bases with no gene match: 8. In DNA, the CDR3 is TGTGCCAGCAGTTCTCTTAGCGGGGGGGGCGTAGATACGCAGTATTTT. It encodes CASSSLSGGGVDTQYF. Together with reference TRBV28 and TRBJ2-3, the CDR3 gives the full variable domain: DVKVTQSSRYLVKRTGEKVFLECVQDMDHENMFWYRQDPGLGLRLIYFSYDVKMKEKGDIPEGYSVSREKKERFSLILESASTNQTSMYLCASSSLSGGGVDTQYFGPGTRLTVL.

The chain employs TRBV9 and TRBJ2-7; 8 nucleotides agree with TRBD1. The germline gives CDR1 SGDLS, CDR2 YYNGEE. The CDR3 length is 14 residues. V gave up 5 bases and J gave up 1 base; unmatched junction bases: 5. CDR3 DNA sequence: TGTGCCAGCAGTCGGACAGGGCAATCCTACGAGCAGTACTTC. Encoded protein: CASSRTGQSYEQYF. The whole variable domain, filled in from reference TRBV9 and TRBJ2-7, reads DSGVTQTPKHLITATGQRVTLRCSPRSGDLSVYWYQQSLDQGLQFLIQYYNGEERAKGNILERFSAQQFPDLHSELNLSSLELGDSALYFCASSRTGQSYEQYFGPGTRLTVT.

This chain links TRBV28 with TRBJ1-5, with 8 nucleotides matching TRBD1. V gave up 11 bases and J gave up 6 bases; unmatched junction bases: 6. The germline CDR1 and CDR2 sequences are MDHEN and SYDVKM. The CDR3 consists of 12 residues. The CDR3 is CAGRTGFQPQHF. The CDR3 DNA sequence: TGTGCCGGCCGGACAGGGTTTCAGCCCCAGCATTTT.

This clone showed up just once. The J gene is TRBJ1-2, the V gene TRBV6-5, with D hard to call. CDR1 is MNHEY and CDR2 is SVGAGI in the germline V gene. This CDR3 is 13 amino acids long. The V and J ends lost 6 bases and 8 bases respectively, with 16 bases between them. CDR3 loop: CASSYARNQGYTF. CDR3 in DNA: TGTGCCAGCAGCTACGCTAGAAATCAGGGCTACACCTTC.

This chain uses TRBV5-1 with TRBJ2-7; 7 nucleotides agree with TRBD1. J lost 3 bases, V lost 4 bases, and 4 bases had no gene match. The CDR3 is 13 residues long. Germline loops: CDR1 SGHRS, CDR2 YFSETQ. In nucleotides, the CDR3 is TGCGCCAGCAGCCCCGGACAGGTCTACGAGCAGTACTTC. The encoded protein is CASSPGQVYEQYF.

A few counts support this clone. The CDR3 spells CASSPSSSRNIQYF. In DNA, the CDR3 is TGTGCCAGCAGCCCTAGTTCATCTCGAAACATTCAGTACTTC. The V call is TRBV5-4, the J call TRBJ2-4, with unresolved D. CDR3 length: 14 amino acids. V lost 4 bases, J lost 6 bases, and 14 bases lay in between. CDR1 is SGHNT and CDR2 is YYREEE in the germline V gene (reference sequence).

The chain has TRBV11-2 and TRBJ2-2, with D possibly TRBD2 on 7 matching bases. V gave up 2 bases and J gave up 4 bases, with 11 bases separating them. CDR1 and CDR2 from the germline V gene are SGHAT and FQNNGV. The CDR3 is 15 amino acids. Written as DNA, the CDR3 is TGTGCCAGCAGCTTACGGGGGGCCGCCACCGGGGAGCTGTTTTTT. Residues: CASSLRGAATGELFF.

This clone has a handful of counts. The chain carries TRBV5-1 and TRBJ1-1; D may be TRBD1 (6 bases). V was shortened by 4 bases and J by 0 bases, with 13 bases between the two germline ends. The CDR3 is 15 residues long. Germline values: CDR1 SGHRS, CDR2 YFSETQ. The CDR3 loop reads CASSAKDSLNTEAFF. The CDR3 DNA reads TGCGCCAGCAGCGCTAAGGACAGTTTGAACACTGAAGCTTTCTTT.

The gene calls are TRBV11-3 and TRBJ2-1; 10 bases fit TRBD1. This CDR3 spans 16 amino acids. Germline loops: CDR1 SGHNT, CDR2 YENEEA. The J segment lost 4 bases and the V segment lost 5 bases, leaving 8 bases of the junction unmatched. This chain's CDR3 is CASSPTGDRGYNEQFF. The CDR3 DNA sequence: TGTGCCAGCAGCCCTACAGGGGACAGGGGATACAATGAGCAGTTCTTC.

CDR3 nucleotide sequence: TGTGCCAGCGCTCAGTCGAGGGCCTATGGCTACACCTTC. Encoded protein: CASAQSRAYGYTF. The J gene is TRBJ1-2, the V gene TRBV7-9; D gene uncertain. CDR3 size: 13 residues. The germline gives CDR1 SEHNR, CDR2 FQNEAQ (reference sequence). V dropped 8 bases and J dropped 4 bases, with 14 bases sitting between them.

The rearrangement links TRBV9 to TRBJ1-1, with TRBD1 matching over 8 bases. Germline values: CDR1 SGDLS, CDR2 YYNGEE. This CDR3 has 16 amino acids. The V gene end was trimmed by 3 bases and the J gene end by 0 bases; junction bases not matched to a gene: 7. CDR3: CASSDTGGLMNTEAFF. The CDR3 nucleotides are TGTGCCAGCAGCGATACAGGGGGACTGATGAACACTGAAGCTTTCTTT.

V is TRBV27 and J is TRBJ1-5; TRBD1 might be the D (5 bases). The CDR3 runs 15 residues. From germline, CDR1 is MNHEY and CDR2 SMNVEV (reference sequence). V gave up 0 bases and J gave up 2 bases, with 8 bases separating them. Here the CDR3 reads CASSLSRVGNQPQHF. The CDR3 coding sequence is TGTGCCAGCAGTTTATCCAGGGTTGGCAATCAGCCCCAGCATTTT.

This sequence joins TRBV10-3 and TRBJ2-2, with D unclear. Germline assignment: CDR1 ENHRY and CDR2 SYGVKD. V lost 3 bases to trimming and J lost 10 bases, with 12 bases between them. This CDR3 is built from 13 residues. As DNA, the CDR3 is TGTGCCATCAGTGATCACAGAAGGTTGGAGCTGTTTTTT. As protein: CAISDHRRLELFF.

The rearrangement links TRBV7-9 to TRBJ1-3; a weak D match, TRBD1 (6 bases). In germline, CDR1 is SEHNR, CDR2 FQNEAQ (reference sequence). The V end lost 5 bases, the J end lost 0 bases, and 11 bases lay between the germline ends. CDR3 length: 15 residues. The CDR3 region has the DNA TGTGCCAGCAGCCTTACAGGGCACTCTGGAAACACCATATATTTT. Its protein is CASSLTGHSGNTIYF.

The rearrangement links TRBV5-3 to TRBJ2-7, with 8 bases matching TRBD1. TRBV5-3 is marked as an open reading frame, function uncertain. The CDR3 consists of 18 residues. Trimming cost V 5 bases and J 0 bases; bases outside gene matches: 16. For the CDR3, the DNA is TGTGCCAGAAGTACGAGTGGACAGGGACCAATGACCTCCTACGAGCAGTACTTC. This codes for CARSTSGQGPMTSYEQYF.

This clone was detected once. V usage is TRBV27 and J usage is TRBJ2-5; TRBD2 is a possible D gene (5 bases). The J call may be faulty, since TRBJ2-7 better matches the DNA end. This CDR3 spans 16 amino acids. Germline CDR1 and CDR2: MNHEY and SMNVEV (reference sequence). Here the CDR3 reads CASSLRPLGVGYEQYF. DNA of the CDR3: TGTGCCAGCAGTTTAAGGCCTCTCGGGGTGGGCTACGAGCAGTACTTC.

This rearrangement joins TRBV7-3 to TRBJ2-3; unclear D gene. V was trimmed by 2 bases and J by 6 bases, leaving 9 bases between them. Germline CDR1 SGHTA, CDR2 FQGTGA. The CDR3 totals 13 residues. CDR3 DNA: TGTGCCAGCAGCTTAGAGTCGAGGGATACGCAGTATTTT. Its protein is CASSLESRDTQYF.

The chain links TRBV10-3 to TRBJ2-1; D is unresolved. This CDR3 is 12 amino acids long. The V end lost 3 bases, the J end lost 7 bases, and 7 bases lay between the germline ends. Germline lookup yields CDR1 ENHRY and CDR2 SYGVKD. This chain's CDR3 is CAISDSRNEQFF. CDR3 nucleotide sequence: TGTGCCATCAGTGATTCTAGGAATGAGCAGTTCTTC.

This rearrangement joins TRBV2 to TRBJ2-3; D possibly corresponds to TRBD1 (7 bases). Trimming took 5 bases from V and 1 from J, leaving 10 bases between them. Germline V gene lookup returns CDR1 SNHLY and CDR2 FYNNEI. There are 14 residues in the CDR3. CDR3 coding DNA: TGTGCCAGCAGTCAGGGGGGCGGCACAGATACGCAGTATTTT. Translating it yields CASSQGGGTDTQYF. The complete variable domain, with remaining parts taken from reference TRBV2 and TRBJ2-3, reads EPEVTQTPSHQVTQMGQEVILRCVPISNHLYFYWYRQILGQKVEFLVSFYNNEISEKSEIFDDQFSVERPDGSNFTLKIRSTKLEDSAMYFCASSQGGGTDTQYFGPGTRLTVL.

This sequence joins TRBV5-3 and TRBJ1-5; D gene unclear. TRBV5-3 is sorted into the ORF group, with uncertain function. V lost 7 bases, J lost 9 bases, and 29 bases lay in between. The CDR3 covers 17 residues. CDR3 protein: CAREIAKIVPPVRPQHF. The CDR3 nucleotides read TGTGCCAGAGAAATCGCCAAAATTGTGCCCCCAGTTCGGCCCCAGCATTTT.

The chain joins TRBV7-6 to TRBJ2-3, with TRBD2 matching over 14 bases. The CDR3 consists of 20 residues. After removal of 5 bases from V and 3 bases from J, the junction contained 16 bases not matched to a gene. The germline gives CDR1 SGHVS, CDR2 FNYEAQ. The CDR3 region is CASSAHPGLAGVGLTDTQYF. CDR3 nucleotide sequence: TGTGCCAGCAGCGCCCACCCGGGACTAGCGGGAGTCGGGTTGACAGATACGCAGTATTTT.

The chain uses TRBV30 and TRBJ1-1; 7 bases are shared with TRBD1. The junction had 4 bases not matched to a gene; V was cut back by 2 bases and J by 1 base. The CDR3 runs to 14 residues. The germline CDR1 and CDR2 sequences are GTSNPN and SVGIG (reference sequence). In DNA, the CDR3 is TGTGCCTGGAGTCCCGGGACAGCGAACACTGAAGCTTTCTTT. Translation gives CAWSPGTANTEAFF.

The CDR3 nucleotides are TGTGCCAGCAGCGGGACTAGCGGGAGGTCCTACAATGAGCAGTTCTTC. Translated: CASSGTSGRSYNEQFF. This sequence joins TRBV28 and TRBJ2-1, with 15 bases identical to TRBD2. CDR3 size: 16 residues. CDR1 is MDHEN and CDR2 is SYDVKM in the germline V gene. The V and J ends lost 6 bases and 1 base, in that order; junction bases with no gene match: 1. The variable domain in full, completed from reference TRBV28 and TRBJ2-1, reads DVKVTQSSRYLVKRTGEKVFLECVQDMDHENMFWYRQDPGLGLRLIYFSYDVKMKEKGDIPEGYSVSREKKERFSLILESASTNQTSMYLCASSGTSGRSYNEQFFGPGTRLTVL.

In this sample, this clone turned up a few times. This rearrangement joins TRBV5-1 to TRBJ2-1; no reliable D call. From germline, CDR1 is SGHRS and CDR2 YFSETQ. Trimming took off 0 bases at V and 4 bases at J, with 14 bases between the two ends. The CDR3 has 16 amino acids. Written as DNA, the CDR3 is TGCGCCAGCAGCTTGGCTACAGTGGGTGCGTACAATGAGCAGTTCTTC. It translates to CASSLATVGAYNEQFF.

The rearrangement links TRBV7-2 to TRBJ2-7; a weak D match, TRBD1 (5 bases). Germline values: CDR1 SGHTA, CDR2 FQGNSA. CDR3 length equals 13 residues. Trimming cost V 0 bases and J 6 bases, with 9 bases left between them. Here the CDR3 DNA reads TGTGCCAGCAGCTTAGCCAGGGTCGGCGAGCAGTACTTC. As protein: CASSLARVGEQYF.

The CDR3 loop reads CASSGGTVRPYNEQFF. The CDR3, as DNA: TGTGCCAGCAGTGGCGGGACAGTGAGGCCCTACAATGAGCAGTTCTTC. The chain has TRBV25-1 and TRBJ2-1; possibly TRBD1 for D (7 bases). Germline CDR1 MGHDK, CDR2 SYGVNS. This CDR3 region has 16 residues. The V end was cut by 4 bases, the J end by 2 bases, with 15 bases between.